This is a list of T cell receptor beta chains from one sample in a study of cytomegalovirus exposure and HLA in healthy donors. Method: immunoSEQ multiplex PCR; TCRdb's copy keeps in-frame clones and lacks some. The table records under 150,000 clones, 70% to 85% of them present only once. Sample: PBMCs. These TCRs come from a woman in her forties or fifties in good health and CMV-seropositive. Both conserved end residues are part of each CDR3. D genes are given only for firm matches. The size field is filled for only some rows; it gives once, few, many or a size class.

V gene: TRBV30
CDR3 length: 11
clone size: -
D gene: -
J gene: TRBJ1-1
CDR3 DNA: TGTGCCTGTAAGGACCTAGGAGGAACTTTCTTT
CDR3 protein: CACKDLGGTFF

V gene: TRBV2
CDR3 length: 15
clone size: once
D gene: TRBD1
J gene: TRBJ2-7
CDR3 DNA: TGTGCCAGCAGTGGACAGGGGATAGTGTCCTACGAGCAGTACTTC
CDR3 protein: CASSGQGIVSYEQYF

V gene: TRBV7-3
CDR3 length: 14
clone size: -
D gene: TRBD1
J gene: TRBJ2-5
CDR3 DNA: TGTGCCAGCAGCACCGGGACAGGGGGCGAGACCCAGTACTTC
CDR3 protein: CASSTGTGGETQYF

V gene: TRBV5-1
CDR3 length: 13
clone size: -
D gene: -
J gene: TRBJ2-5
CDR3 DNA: TGCGCCAGCAGCTTGGAGGGACACGTAGGATCGGACTTC
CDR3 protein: CASSLEGHVGSDF

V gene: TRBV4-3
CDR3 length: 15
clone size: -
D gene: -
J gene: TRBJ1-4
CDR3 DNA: TGCGCCAGCAGCCTTCGACAGAATCAAGGTGAAAAACTGTTTTTT
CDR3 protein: CASSLRQNQGEKLFF

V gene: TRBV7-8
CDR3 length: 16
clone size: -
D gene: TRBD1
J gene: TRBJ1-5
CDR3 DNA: TGTGCCAGCAGCTCAGGACAGGGAAATAGCAATCAGCCCCAGCATTTT
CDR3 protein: CASSSGQGNSNQPQHF

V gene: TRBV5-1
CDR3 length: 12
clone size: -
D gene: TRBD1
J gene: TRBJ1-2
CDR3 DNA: TGCGCCAGCAGCTTCGGGACAGGGGGCTACACCTTC
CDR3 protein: CASSFGTGGYTF

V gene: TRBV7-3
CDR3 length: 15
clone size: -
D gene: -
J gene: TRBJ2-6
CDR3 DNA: TGTGCCAGCAGCGACCACAGGGTTGGGGCCAACGTCCTGACTTTC
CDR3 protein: CASSDHRVGANVLTF

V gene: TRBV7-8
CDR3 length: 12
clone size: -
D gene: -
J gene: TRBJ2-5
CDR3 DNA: TGTGCCAGCAGCAGAGGTGGAGAGACCCAGTACTTC
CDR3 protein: CASSRGGETQYF

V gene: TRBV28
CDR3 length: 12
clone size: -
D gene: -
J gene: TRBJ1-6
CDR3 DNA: TGTGCCAGCAGATATACAGATTCACCCCTCCACTTT
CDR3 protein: CASRYTDSPLHF

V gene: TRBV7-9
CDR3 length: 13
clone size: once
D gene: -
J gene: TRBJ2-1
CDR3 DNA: TGTGCCAGCAGCTTAACTGCCTACAATGAGCAGTTCTTC
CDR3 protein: CASSLTAYNEQFF

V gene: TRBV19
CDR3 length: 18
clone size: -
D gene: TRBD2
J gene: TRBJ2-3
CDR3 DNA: TGTGCCAGTAGTTCGCCCGGACTAGCGGGGGGGCCTTGGGATACGCAGTATTTT
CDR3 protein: CASSSPGLAGGPWDTQYF

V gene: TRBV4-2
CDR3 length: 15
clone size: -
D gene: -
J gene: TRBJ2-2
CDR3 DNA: TGTGCCAGCAGCCAAGATCCGAGGGCCACCGGGGAGCTGTTTTTT
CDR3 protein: CASSQDPRATGELFF

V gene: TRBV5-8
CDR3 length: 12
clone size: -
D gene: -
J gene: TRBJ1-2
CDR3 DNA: TGTGCCAGCAGCTTCGGTGTCTATGGCTACACCTTC
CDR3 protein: CASSFGVYGYTF

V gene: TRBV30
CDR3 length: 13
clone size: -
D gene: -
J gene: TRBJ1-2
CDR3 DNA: TGTGCCGGGGCCCAGGGAGGAGGATATGGCTACACCTTC
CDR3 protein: CAGAQGGGYGYTF

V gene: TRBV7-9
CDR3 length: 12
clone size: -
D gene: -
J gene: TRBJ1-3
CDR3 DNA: TGTGCCAGCAGCCAAATTGGAAACACCATATATTTT
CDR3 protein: CASSQIGNTIYF

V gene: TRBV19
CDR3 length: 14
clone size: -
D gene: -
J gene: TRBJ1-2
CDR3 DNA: TGTGCCAGTAGTATTAACAGGGAAAGCTATGGCTACACCTTC
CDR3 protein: CASSINRESYGYTF

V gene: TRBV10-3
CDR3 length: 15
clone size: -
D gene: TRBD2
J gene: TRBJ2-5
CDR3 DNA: TGTGCCATCAGTAACACCGGGACTACAAAAGAGACCCAGTACTTC
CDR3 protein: CAISNTGTTKETQYF

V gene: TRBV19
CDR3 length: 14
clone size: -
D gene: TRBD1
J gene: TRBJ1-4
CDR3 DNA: TGTGCCAGTAGTACCCCAGGGGGGAGAGTAAAACTGTTTTTT
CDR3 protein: CASSTPGGRVKLFF

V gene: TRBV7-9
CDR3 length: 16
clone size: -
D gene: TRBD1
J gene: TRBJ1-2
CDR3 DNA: TGTGCCAGCAGCCTAAGCGCCGCCAGGGGGCGGGTAGGCTACACCTTC
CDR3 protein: CASSLSAARGRVGYTF

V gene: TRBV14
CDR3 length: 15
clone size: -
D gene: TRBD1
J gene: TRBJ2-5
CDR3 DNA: TGTGCCAGCAGCCGGGACAGATGGATAGGGGAGACCCAGTACTTC
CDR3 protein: CASSRDRWIGETQYF

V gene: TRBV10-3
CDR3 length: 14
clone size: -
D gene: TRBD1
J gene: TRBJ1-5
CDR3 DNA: TGTGCCATCAGTGCTGACAGGGGCGCTCAGCCCCAGCATTTT
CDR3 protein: CAISADRGAQPQHF

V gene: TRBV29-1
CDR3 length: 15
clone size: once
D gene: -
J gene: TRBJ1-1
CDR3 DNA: TGCAGCGTTGAAGAACAGGGTTGGGGGAACACTGAAGCTTTCTTT
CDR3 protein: CSVEEQGWGNTEAFF

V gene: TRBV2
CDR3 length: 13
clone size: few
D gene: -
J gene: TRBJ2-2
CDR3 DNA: TGTGCCAGCAGTTACGCGGTCACCGGGGAGCTGTTTTTT
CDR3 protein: CASSYAVTGELFF

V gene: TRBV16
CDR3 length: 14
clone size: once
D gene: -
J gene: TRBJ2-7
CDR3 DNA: TGTGCCAGCAGTTCCAACGTACACTCCTACGAGCAGTACTTC
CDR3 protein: CASSSNVHSYEQYF

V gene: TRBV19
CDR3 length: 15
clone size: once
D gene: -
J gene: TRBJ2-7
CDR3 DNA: TGTGCCAGTAGTATTCAGGGGCAATACTCCTACGAGCAGTACTTC
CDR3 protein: CASSIQGQYSYEQYF